This T cell receptor beta chain was identified in a study of blood T cell repertoires in COVID-19. Across the whole study: Samples came from the United States, Italy and Spain, spanning acute and convalescent COVID-19. In each case, the material was cDNA or gDNA derived from T cells, B-cell-depleted T cells, or PBMCs.

Per the study methods: Cell counts per sample came from amplifying reference gene primers. This table comes from immunoSEQ multiplex PCR, and its TCRdb copy is limited to in-frame clones, with some not included. For V, J and clone size, that table is used; D and trimming come from the DNA. This sample has 150,000 to 200,000 clones; around 79% occur once, and the top ten carry 15% to 20%. Trimming took 1 base from V and 9 from J, leaving 10 bases between them. CDR1 is MGHDK, CDR2 SYGVNS, per germline. The CDR3 length is 14 residues. The chain is built from TRBV25-1 and TRBJ1-6, with no clear D. Specimen: peripheral blood. The receptor comes from a man in his 60s with active or convalescent COVID-19. The CDR3 DNA reads TGTGCCAGCAGTGAATCGGTAGGGAGTTCACCCCTCCACTTT. Translated: CASSESVGSSPLHF.